This TCR beta chain was recovered during a study of T cell repertoires in cytomegalovirus infection (dated by TCRdb to 2018 to 2020). With regard to the full study: The peptide stimulations were aimed at well-studied HLA-B-restricted epitopes as well as recently identified HLA-C-restricted CMV epitopes, whose presentation resists viral immunomodulation. Donor HLA type was relevant to the analysis, because carriage of CMV infection together with the matching HLA type was indicated by public TCR beta signatures. Study-wide conclusions, independent of this receptor: Cumulative frequency of public TCR beta family members discriminated carriers of CMV infection plus the relevant HLA type in this cohort and an independent roughly 350-donor cohort. The ex vivo response was dominated by HLA-C-restricted CMV-specific TCR beta clonotypes, and the single most frequent clonotype in two of eight donors was supplied by these HLA-C-restricted clonotypes.

What this sample's treatment or condition label stands for: in vitro stimulation with specific CMV peptide epitopes to enrich CMV-specific T cells. Reads for this sample came from an Illumina HiSeq 1500. Using fastp trimming at Q25 and MiXCR clonotype assembly, TCRdb reanalyzed the public sequencing data and kept in-frame beta chains. CDR3 protein duplicates are merged, each entry listing the most common genes and DNA. The sample has around 49,000 distinct CDR3 sequences on record, over 15% of them singletons. Clones ranked in the top ten supply about 30% of the sample. Based on the germline V gene, the CDR1 and CDR2 sequences are SGHVS and FQNEAQ. V is cut back by 4 bases and J by 2 bases, with 5 bases in the junction unmatched. CDR3 length: 17 amino acids, cysteine to phenylalanine. Just CDR3 DNA is preserved here, 51 bases in frame from base 1. In regard to this clonotype: Its antigen remains undetermined. Base qualities are missing; no much larger clone stands one base away.

The sequence came from a human donor in good health (CMV status not recorded). Some clones in this sample may be carry-over from other donors' samples. Sequenced here: CD8+ T cells from cultured PBMCs, sampled from culture after CMV antigen stimulation. The rearrangement combines TRBV7-8 with TRBJ2-2; 12 central nucleotides agree with TRBD1. The CDR3 has the sequence CASSSRDRGLNTGELFF. The nucleotide sequence reads TGTGCCAGCAGCTCCCGGGACAGGGGGCTAAACACCGGGGAGCTGTTTTTT.